This TCR beta chain was retrieved from a study of early T cells in non-severe SARS-CoV-2 infection. Trimming cost V 3 bases and J 1 base, with 17 bases left between them. The CDR3 length is 17 residues. The germline CDR1 and CDR2 sequences are WSHSY and SAAADI. In this sample, this clonotype turned up a few times. TCRdb fed the 5' RACE reads into MiXCR, producing one record per CDR3 protein. The sample consists of just over 60,000 distinct CDR3 sequences, roughly a tenth of them appearing once. Sequenced input: whole blood. V is TRBV10-2 and J is TRBJ2-3; maybe TRBD2 (5 bases). The origin of this receptor is an adult who was a healthcare worker with PCR-confirmed SARS-CoV-2 infection or an uninfected control (not recorded which). CDR3 in DNA: TGCGCCAGCAGTGACTCAAAGGTTCCGAGGGGCACAGATACGCAGTATTTT. Amino acids: CASSDSKVPRGTDTQYF.